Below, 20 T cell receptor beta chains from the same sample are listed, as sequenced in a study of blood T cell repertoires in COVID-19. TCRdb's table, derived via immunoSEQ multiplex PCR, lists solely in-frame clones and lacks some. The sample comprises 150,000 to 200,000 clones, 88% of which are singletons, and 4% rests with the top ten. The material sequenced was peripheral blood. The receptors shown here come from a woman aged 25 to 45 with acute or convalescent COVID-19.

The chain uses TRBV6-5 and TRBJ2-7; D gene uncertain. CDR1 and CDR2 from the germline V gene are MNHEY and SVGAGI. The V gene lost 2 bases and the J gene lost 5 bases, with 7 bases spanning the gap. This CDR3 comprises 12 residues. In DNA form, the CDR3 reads TGTGCCAGCAGTTACAGGAGCCACGAGCAGTACTTC. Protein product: CASSYRSHEQYF.

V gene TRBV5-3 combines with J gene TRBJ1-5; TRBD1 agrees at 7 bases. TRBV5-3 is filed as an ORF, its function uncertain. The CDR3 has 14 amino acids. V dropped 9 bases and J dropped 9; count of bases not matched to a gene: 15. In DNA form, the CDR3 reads TGTGCCAAAGTTGGGACAGCAGCCCTAGGGCCCCAGCATTTT. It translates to CAKVGTAALGPQHF.

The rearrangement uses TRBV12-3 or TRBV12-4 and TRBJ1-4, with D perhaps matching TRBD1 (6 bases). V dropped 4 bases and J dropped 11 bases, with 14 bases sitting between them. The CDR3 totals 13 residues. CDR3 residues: CASSSPITGKLFF. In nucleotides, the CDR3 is TGTGCCAGCAGTTCCCCTATTACAGGGAAACTGTTTTTT.

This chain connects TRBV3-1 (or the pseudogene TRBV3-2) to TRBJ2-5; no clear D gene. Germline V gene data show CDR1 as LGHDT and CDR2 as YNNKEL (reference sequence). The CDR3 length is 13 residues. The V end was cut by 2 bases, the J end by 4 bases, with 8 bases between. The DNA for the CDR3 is TGTGCCAGCAGCCAAACACGCGGAGAGACCCAGTACTTC. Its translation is CASSQTRGETQYF.

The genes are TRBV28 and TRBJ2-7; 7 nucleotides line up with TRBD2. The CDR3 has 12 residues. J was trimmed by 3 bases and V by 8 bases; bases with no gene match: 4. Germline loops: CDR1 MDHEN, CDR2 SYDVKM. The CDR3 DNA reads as TGTGCCAGCGGGAGGGCCCTCTACGAGCAGTACTTC. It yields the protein CASGRALYEQYF.

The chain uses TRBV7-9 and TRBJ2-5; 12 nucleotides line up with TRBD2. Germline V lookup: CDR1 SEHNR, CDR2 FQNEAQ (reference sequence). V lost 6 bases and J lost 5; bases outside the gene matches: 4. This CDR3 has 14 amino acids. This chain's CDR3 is CASRTSGGPETQYF. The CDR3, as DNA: TGTGCCAGCAGGACTAGCGGGGGTCCGGAGACCCAGTACTTC.

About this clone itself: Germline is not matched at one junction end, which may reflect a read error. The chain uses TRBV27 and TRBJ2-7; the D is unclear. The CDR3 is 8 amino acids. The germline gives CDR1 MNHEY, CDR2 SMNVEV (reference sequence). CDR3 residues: CASGHRPF. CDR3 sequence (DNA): TGTGCCAGCGGGCATCGTCCTTTC.

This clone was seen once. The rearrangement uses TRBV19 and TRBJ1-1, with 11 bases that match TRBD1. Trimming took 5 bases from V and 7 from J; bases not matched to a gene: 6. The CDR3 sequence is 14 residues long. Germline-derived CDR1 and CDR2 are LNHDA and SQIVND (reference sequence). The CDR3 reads CASSPTDRGLEAFF. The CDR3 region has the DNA TGTGCCAGTAGTCCGACGGACAGGGGGCTTGAAGCTTTCTTT.

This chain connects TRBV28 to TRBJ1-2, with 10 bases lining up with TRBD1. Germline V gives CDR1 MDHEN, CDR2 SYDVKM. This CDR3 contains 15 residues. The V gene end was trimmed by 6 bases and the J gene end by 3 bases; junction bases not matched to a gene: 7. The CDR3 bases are TGTGCCAGCAGCCCAAAGGGACAGGGGTACTATGGCTACACCTTC. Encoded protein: CASSPKGQGYYGYTF.

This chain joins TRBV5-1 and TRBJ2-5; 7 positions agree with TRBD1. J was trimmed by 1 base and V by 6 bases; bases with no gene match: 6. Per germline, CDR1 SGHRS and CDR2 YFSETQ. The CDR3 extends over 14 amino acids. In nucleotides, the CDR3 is TGCGCCAGCACCCGACAGGGCATCCAAGAGACCCAGTACTTC. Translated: CASTRQGIQETQYF.

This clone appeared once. In nucleotides, the CDR3 is TGCAGTGCTAGTGGCGGCGGTACGGAGCAGTACTTC. This codes for CSASGGGTEQYF. The V call is TRBV20-1, the J call TRBJ2-7; D is uncertain. The CDR3 runs to 12 residues. Germline V lookup: CDR1 DFQATT, CDR2 SNEGSKA (reference sequence). The germline V and J ends were trimmed by 3 bases and 7 bases, with 13 bases remaining between them.

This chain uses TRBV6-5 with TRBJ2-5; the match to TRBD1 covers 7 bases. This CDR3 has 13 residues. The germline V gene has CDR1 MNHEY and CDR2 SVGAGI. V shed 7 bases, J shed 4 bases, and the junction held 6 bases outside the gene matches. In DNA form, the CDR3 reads TGTGCCAGCATGAGGGGGCAGGGAGAGACCCAGTACTTC. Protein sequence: CASMRGQGETQYF.

CDR3 DNA: TGTGCCAGCTCACAATATGACAGGGAAGCTTTCTTT. Its protein product is CASSQYDREAFF. The chain couples TRBV18 to TRBJ1-1; TRBD1 is a possible D gene (6 bases). V lost 4 bases to trimming and J lost 8 bases, with 11 bases between them. Germline lookup yields CDR1 KGHSH and CDR2 LQKENI. This CDR3 is 12 amino acids long.

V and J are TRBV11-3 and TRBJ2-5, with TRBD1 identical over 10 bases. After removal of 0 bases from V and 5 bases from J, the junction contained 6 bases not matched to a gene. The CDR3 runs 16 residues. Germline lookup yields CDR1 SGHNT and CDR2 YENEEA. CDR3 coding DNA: TGTGCCAGCAGCTTAGAGACAGGGGGCTTTGGTGAGACCCAGTACTTC. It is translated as CASSLETGGFGETQYF.

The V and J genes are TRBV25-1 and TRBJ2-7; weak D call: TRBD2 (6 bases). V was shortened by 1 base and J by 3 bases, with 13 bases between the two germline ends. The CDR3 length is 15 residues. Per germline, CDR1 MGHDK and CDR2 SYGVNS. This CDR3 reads CASSELGDSDYEQYF. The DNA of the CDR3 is TGTGCCAGCAGTGAATTGGGGGACTCCGACTACGAGCAGTACTTC.

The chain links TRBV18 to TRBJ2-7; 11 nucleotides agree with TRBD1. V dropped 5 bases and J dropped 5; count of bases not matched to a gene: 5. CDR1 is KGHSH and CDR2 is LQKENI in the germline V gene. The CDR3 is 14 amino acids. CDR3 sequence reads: CASSEPGQGDEQYF. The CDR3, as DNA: TGTGCCAGCTCAGAGCCGGGACAGGGGGACGAGCAGTACTTC.

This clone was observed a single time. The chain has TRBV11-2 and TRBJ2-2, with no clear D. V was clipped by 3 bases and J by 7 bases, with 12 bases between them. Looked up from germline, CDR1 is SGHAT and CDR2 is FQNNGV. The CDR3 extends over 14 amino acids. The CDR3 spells CASSFQHTGGELFF. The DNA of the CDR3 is TGTGCCAGCAGCTTCCAACACACGGGCGGGGAGCTGTTTTTT.

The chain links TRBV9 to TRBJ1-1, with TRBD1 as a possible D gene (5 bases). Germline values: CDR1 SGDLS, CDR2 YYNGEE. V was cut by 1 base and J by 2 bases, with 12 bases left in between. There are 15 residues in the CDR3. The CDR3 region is CASSVRGSVNTEAFF. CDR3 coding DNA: TGTGCCAGCAGCGTAAGGGGATCCGTTAACACTGAAGCTTTCTTT.

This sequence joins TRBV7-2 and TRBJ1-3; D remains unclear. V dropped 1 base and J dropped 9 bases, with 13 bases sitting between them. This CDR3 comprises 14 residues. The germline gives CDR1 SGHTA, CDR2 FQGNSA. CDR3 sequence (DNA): TGTGCCAGCAGCTTAGACAGCCAGATCGGCACCATATATTTT. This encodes CASSLDSQIGTIYF.

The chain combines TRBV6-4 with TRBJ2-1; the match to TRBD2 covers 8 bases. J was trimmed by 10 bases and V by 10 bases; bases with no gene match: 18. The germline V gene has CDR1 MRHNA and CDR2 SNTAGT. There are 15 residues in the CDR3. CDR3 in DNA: TGTGCCATCTCCTCCGGGACTAGAGTTTTGAGAGAGCAGTTCTTC. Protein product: CAISSGTRVLREQFF.